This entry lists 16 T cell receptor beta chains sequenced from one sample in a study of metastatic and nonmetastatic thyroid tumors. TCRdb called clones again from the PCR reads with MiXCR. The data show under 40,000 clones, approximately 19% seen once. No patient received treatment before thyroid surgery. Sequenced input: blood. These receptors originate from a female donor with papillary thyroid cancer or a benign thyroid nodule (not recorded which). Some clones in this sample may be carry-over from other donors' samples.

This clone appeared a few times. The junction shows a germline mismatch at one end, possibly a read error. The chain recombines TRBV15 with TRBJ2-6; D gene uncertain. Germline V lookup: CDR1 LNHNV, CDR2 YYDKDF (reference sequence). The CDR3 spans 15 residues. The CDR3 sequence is CATSRENSGANFLTF. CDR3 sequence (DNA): TGTGCCACCAGCAGAGAGAACTCTGGTGCCAACTTCCTGACTTTC.

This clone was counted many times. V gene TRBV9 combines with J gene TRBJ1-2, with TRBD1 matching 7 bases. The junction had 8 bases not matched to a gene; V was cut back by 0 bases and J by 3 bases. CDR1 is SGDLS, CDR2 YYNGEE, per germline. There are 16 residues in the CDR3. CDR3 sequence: CASSVGQGGKYYGYTF. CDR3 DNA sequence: TGTGCCAGCAGCGTAGGTCAGGGGGGCAAATACTATGGCTACACCTTC.

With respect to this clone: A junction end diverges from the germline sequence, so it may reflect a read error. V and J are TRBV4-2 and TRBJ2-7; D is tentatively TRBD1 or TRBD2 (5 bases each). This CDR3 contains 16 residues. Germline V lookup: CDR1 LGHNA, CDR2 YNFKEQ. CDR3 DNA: TGTGCCAGCATCCCGACTGGGGGAATTGTTCCCTACGAGCGGTACTTC. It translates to CASIPTGGIVPYERYF.

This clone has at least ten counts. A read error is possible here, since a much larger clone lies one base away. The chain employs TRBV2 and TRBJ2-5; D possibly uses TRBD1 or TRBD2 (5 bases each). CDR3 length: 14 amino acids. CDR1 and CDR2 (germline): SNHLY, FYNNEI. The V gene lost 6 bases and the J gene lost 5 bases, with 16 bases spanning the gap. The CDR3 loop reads CASSPGRPGETQYF. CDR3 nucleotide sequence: TGTGCCAGCAGCCCGGGACGACCGGGGGAGACCCAGTACTTC.

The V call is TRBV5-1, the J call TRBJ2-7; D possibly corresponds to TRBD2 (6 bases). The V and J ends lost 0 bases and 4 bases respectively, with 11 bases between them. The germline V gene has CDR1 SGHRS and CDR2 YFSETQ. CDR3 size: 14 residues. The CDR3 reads CASSLVFAGYEQYF. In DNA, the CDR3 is TGCGCCAGCAGCTTGGTGTTCGCGGGATACGAGCAGTACTTC.

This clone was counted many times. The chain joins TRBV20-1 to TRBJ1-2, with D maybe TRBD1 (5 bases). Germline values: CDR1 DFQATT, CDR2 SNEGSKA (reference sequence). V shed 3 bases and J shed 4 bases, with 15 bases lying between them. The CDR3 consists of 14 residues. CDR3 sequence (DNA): TGCAGTGCTAGGTCCAGGGTTCCCATCTATGGCTACACCTTC. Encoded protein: CSARSRVPIYGYTF.

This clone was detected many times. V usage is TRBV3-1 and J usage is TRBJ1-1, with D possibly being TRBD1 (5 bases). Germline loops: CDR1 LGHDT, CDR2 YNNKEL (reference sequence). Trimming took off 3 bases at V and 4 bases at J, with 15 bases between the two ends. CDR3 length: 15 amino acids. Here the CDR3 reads CASSQGQPWRTEAFF. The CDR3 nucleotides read TGTGCCAGCAGCCAGGGGCAGCCTTGGCGCACTGAAGCTTTCTTT.

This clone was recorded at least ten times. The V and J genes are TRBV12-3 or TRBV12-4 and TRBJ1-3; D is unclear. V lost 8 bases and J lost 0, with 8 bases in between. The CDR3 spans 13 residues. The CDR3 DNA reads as TGTGCCAGCGCCATAGACTCTGGAAACACCATATATTTT. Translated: CASAIDSGNTIYF.

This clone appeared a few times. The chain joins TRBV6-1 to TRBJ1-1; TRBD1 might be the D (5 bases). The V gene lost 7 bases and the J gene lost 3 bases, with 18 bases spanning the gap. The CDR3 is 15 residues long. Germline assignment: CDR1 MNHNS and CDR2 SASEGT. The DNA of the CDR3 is TGTGCCAGCATCGAGAACAGTGGCAGGGACACTGAAGCTTTCTTT. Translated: CASIENSGRDTEAFF.

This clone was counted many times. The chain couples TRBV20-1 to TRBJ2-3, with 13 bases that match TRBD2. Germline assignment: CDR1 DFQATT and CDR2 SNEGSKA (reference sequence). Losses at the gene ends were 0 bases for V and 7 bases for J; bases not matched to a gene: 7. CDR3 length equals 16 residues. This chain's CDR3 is CSARDRLAGGANTQYF. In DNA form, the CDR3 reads TGCAGTGCTAGAGATCGACTAGCGGGAGGAGCAAATACGCAGTATTTT.

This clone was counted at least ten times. CDR3 amino acids: CASSPGTASYEQYF. The CDR3 coding sequence is TGTGCCAGCAGCCCCGGGACAGCTTCATACGAGCAGTACTTC. The chain carries TRBV3-1 and TRBJ2-7, with 7 positions matching TRBD1. This CDR3 contains 14 residues. The J segment lost 4 bases and the V segment lost 4 bases, leaving 7 bases of the junction unmatched. Germline lookup yields CDR1 LGHDT and CDR2 YNNKEL (reference sequence).

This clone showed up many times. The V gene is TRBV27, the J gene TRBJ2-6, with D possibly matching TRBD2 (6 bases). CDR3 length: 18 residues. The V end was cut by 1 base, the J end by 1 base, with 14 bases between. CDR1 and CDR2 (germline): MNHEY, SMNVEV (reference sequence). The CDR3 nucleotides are TGTGCCAGCAGTTTATATTTCTTGGCGGGGTCTGGGGCCAACGTCCTGACTTTC. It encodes CASSLYFLAGSGANVLTF.

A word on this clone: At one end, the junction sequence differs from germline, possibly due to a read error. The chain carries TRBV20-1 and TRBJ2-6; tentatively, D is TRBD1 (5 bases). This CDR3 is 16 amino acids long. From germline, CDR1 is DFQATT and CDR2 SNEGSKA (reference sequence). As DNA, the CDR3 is TGCAGTGCTCGGACATCGCTGGGCTCTGTGGCCAACGTCCTGACTTTC. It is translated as CSARTSLGSVANVLTF.

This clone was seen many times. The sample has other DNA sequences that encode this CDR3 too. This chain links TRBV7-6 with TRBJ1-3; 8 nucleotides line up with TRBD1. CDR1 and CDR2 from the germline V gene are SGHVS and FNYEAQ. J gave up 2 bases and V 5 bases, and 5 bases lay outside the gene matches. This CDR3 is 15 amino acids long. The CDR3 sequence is CASSAKTGAGNTIYF. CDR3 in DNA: TGTGCCAGCAGCGCGAAGACAGGGGCTGGAAACACCATATATTTT.

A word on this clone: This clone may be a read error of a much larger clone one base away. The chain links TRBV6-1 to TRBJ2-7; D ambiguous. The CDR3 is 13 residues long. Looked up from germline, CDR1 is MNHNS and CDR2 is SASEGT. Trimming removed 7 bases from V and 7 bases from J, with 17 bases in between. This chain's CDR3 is CASIRTVYYEQYF. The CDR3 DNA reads TGTGCCAGCATCAGGACGGTTTACTATGAGCAGTACTTC.

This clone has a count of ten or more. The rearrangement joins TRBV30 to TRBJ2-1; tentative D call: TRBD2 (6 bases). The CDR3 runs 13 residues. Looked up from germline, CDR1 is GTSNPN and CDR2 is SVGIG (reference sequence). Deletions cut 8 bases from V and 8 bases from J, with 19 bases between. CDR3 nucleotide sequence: TGTGCCGGAACACATGGGGGGATGTATGAGCAGTTCTTC. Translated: CAGTHGGMYEQFF.